This is a list of T cell receptor beta chains from one sample in a study of Ad26.COV2.S vaccination and SARS-CoV-2 variants. Sequencing was performed with immunoSEQ multiplex PCR; in TCRdb, only in-frame clones are kept and a portion is missing. Seen here are about 460,000 clones, about 89% observed once, and the top ten hold over 1.5%. Source: peripheral blood, taken in a trial of Ad26.COV2.S vaccine versus placebo. These receptors were collected from a person aged 18-65 years who received the Ad26.COV2.S COVID-19 vaccine or a placebo. CDR3s include the opening cysteine and the closing phenylalanine or tryptophan. Each record gives: D gene, J gene, V gene, clone size, CDR3 protein, CDR3 DNA. A D gene is named only where the DNA matches it firmly. The size of a clone is reported for some rows only, either as once, few or many, or as a class for expanded clones.

>-|TRBJ2-5|TRBV15|-
CATRGEETQYF
TGTGCCACCAGAGGGGAAGAGACCCAGTACTTC
>TRBD2|TRBJ2-5|TRBV10-3|-
CAISAVAGPAETQYF
TGTGCCATCAGCGCTGTAGCGGGGCCAGCGGAGACCCAGTACTTC
>-|TRBJ1-3|TRBV6-6|-
CASRSNSGNTIYF
TGTGCCAGCCGATCCAACTCTGGAAACACCATATATTTT
>TRBD1|TRBJ1-2|TRBV6-5|-
CASSPRGGDQGYTF
TGTGCCAGCAGTCCCAGGGGGGGAGATCAGGGCTACACCTTC
>-|TRBJ2-3|TRBV19|-
CASSRDFYTDTQYF
TGTGCCAGTAGCCGGGACTTTTACACAGATACGCAGTATTTT
>-|TRBJ1-5|TRBV28|once
CASSYPPFQPQHF
TGTGCCAGCAGTTACCCTCCCTTTCAGCCCCAGCATTTT
>-|TRBJ1-2|TRBV9|-
CASSEFPGDYGYTF
TGTGCCAGCAGCGAGTTCCCGGGGGACTATGGCTACACCTTC
>TRBD2|TRBJ2-7|TRBV9|-
CASSPSGRSNYEQYF
TGTGCCAGCAGCCCCAGCGGGAGGAGCAACTACGAGCAGTACTTC
>-|TRBJ2-1|TRBV11-3|-
CASSLGGGNYNEQFF
TGTGCCAGCAGCTTAGGTGGGGGGAACTACAATGAGCAGTTCTTC
>TRBD1|TRBJ1-1|TRBV18|-
CASSPRQGWNTEAFF
TGTGCCAGCTCACCGAGACAGGGGTGGAACACTGAAGCTTTCTTT
>-|TRBJ1-1|TRBV9|-
CASSVADNSNTEAFF
TGTGCCAGCAGCGTAGCTGACAATTCGAACACTGAAGCTTTCTTT
>-|TRBJ1-2|TRBV10-3|-
CAISGHRADADGYTF
TGTGCCATCAGTGGGCATCGCGCAGATGCTGATGGCTACACCTTC
>-|TRBJ2-2|TRBV5-4|few
CASSFRQDGTGELFF
TGTGCCAGCAGCTTTCGGCAGGATGGGACCGGGGAGCTGTTTTTT
>TRBD2|TRBJ2-7|TRBV4-3|-
CASSQDLTGGPSYEQYF
TGCGCCAGCAGCCAAGACCTCACGGGGGGTCCCTCCTACGAGCAGTACTTC
>TRBD2|TRBJ2-7|TRBV6-5|few
CASSWGGANEQYF
TGTGCCAGCAGTTGGGGGGGTGCCAACGAGCAGTACTTC
>TRBD2|TRBJ2-2|TRBV28|-
CASNRLAGVGTGELFF
TGTGCCAGCAATCGACTAGCGGGAGTGGGCACCGGGGAGCTGTTTTTT
>-|TRBJ2-7|TRBV5-1|-
CASSPILTSLAYEQYF
TGCGCCAGCAGCCCAATTTTAACTAGTCTCGCGTACGAGCAGTACTTC
>-|TRBJ1-2|TRBV18|-
CASSPPSENYGYTF
TGTGCCAGCTCACCACCTTCGGAAAACTATGGCTACACCTTC
>-|TRBJ2-7|TRBV28|-
CASSPRTGGYEQYF
TGTGCCAGCAGCCCCCGGACTGGGGGCTACGAGCAGTACTTC
>-|TRBJ1-1|TRBV19|-
CASSILTANTEAFF
TGTGCCAGTAGTATTTTGACAGCCAACACTGAAGCTTTCTTT
>TRBD2|TRBJ2-1|TRBV7-9|-
CASSLLAGGFDGEQFF
TGTGCCAGCAGCTTACTAGCGGGAGGGTTTGACGGTGAGCAGTTCTTC
>-|TRBJ2-1|TRBV3-1/TRBV3-2|-
CASSQEDWREQFF
TGTGCCAGCAGCCAAGAGGATTGGAGGGAGCAGTTCTTC
>-|TRBJ1-1|TRBV15|-
CATSRDPGPKNTEAFF
TGTGCCACCAGCAGAGACCCGGGACCCAAGAACACTGAAGCTTTCTTT
>-|TRBJ2-1|TRBV29-1|once
CSVVGYRSELEFF
TGCAGCGTTGTTGGGTACCGGAGTGAGTTGGAGTTCTTC
>-|TRBJ1-1|TRBV15|-
CATSRVGRGVTEAFF
TGTGCCACCAGCAGAGTTGGCCGGGGGGTCACTGAAGCTTTCTTT
>-|TRBJ1-1|TRBV6-6|-
CASMGWETEAFF
TGTGCCAGCATGGGGTGGGAGACTGAAGCTTTCTTT
>TRBD1|TRBJ1-5|TRBV5-8|-
CASSLEDRVFSNQPQHF
TGTGCCAGCAGCTTGGAGGACAGGGTATTTTCCAATCAGCCCCAGCATTTT
>-|TRBJ2-2|TRBV28|-
CASSFSMAGELFF
TGTGCCAGCAGTTTTTCGATGGCCGGGGAGCTGTTTTTT
>-|TRBJ1-2|TRBV7-9|-
CASSLNTKAHYGYTF
TGTGCCAGCAGCTTAAACACTAAAGCCCACTATGGCTACACCTTC
>-|TRBJ2-7|TRBV11-2|-
CASSSGTNEQYF
TGTGCCAGCAGCTCCGGGACAAACGAGCAGTACTTC
>-|TRBJ1-2|TRBV27|-
CASRGNGVGGYTF
TGTGCCAGCAGGGGAAATGGGGTTGGTGGCTACACCTTC
>-|TRBJ1-1|TRBV4-2|-
CASSPTGKRRNTEAFF
TGTGCCAGCAGCCCTACAGGGAAAAGGCGGAACACTGAAGCTTTCTTT
>-|TRBJ2-3|TRBV7-2|-
CASSDNGQISTDTQYF
TGTGCCAGCAGCGATAACGGACAGATAAGCACAGATACGCAGTATTTT
>-|TRBJ2-3|TRBV7-8|many
CASSPTDNYYTDTQYF
TGTGCCAGCAGCCCCACCGACAATTACTATACAGATACGCAGTATTTT
>TRBD2|TRBJ2-2|TRBV7-2|-
CASSLSSGNTGELFF
TGTGCCAGCAGCTTATCTAGCGGGAACACCGGGGAGCTGTTTTTT
>-|TRBJ1-6|TRBV10-2|-
CASSKSQGANSPLHF
TGCGCCAGCAGCAAGAGTCAGGGAGCCAATTCACCCCTCCACTTT
>TRBD2|TRBJ2-5|TRBV7-2|-
CASSRGGGLETQYF
TGTGCCAGCAGCCGCGGGGGGGGGCTGGAGACCCAGTACTTC
>TRBD2|TRBJ2-2|TRBV24-1|-
CATSVLAGEMGELFF
TGTGCCACCAGTGTTCTAGCGGGAGAGATGGGGGAGCTGTTTTTT
>-|TRBJ2-7|TRBV7-2|-
CASMKGGTRYEQYF
TGTGCCAGCATGAAAGGGGGGACTCGCTACGAGCAGTACTTC
>-|TRBJ2-7|TRBV6-2/TRBV6-3|-
CASSYSPGLRADEQYF
TGTGCCAGCAGTTACTCGCCGGGACTGCGGGCCGACGAGCAGTACTTC
>TRBD1|TRBJ2-1|TRBV30|-
CAWSQTGSLNNEQFF
TGTGCCTGGAGTCAGACAGGGTCGCTGAACAATGAGCAGTTCTTC
>TRBD2|TRBJ2-3|TRBV28|-
CASVGLAADTQYF
TGTGCCAGCGTGGGACTAGCGGCGGATACGCAGTATTTT
>-|TRBJ1-5|TRBV6-1|-
CASSERRGERNQPQHF
TGTGCCAGCAGTGAAAGAAGGGGTGAAAGGAATCAGCCCCAGCATTTT
>TRBD2|TRBJ2-1|TRBV11-2|once
CASNPGGSGGVYNEQFF
TGTGCCAGCAACCCCGGGGGGAGCGGGGGGGTTTACAATGAGCAGTTCTTC
>TRBD2|TRBJ2-1|TRBV10-2|-
CASVLAGGLEQFF
TGCGCCAGCGTCCTAGCGGGAGGGCTAGAGCAGTTCTTC
>-|TRBJ1-2|TRBV5-1|-
CASSPRTDYGYTF
TGCGCCAGCAGCCCACGGACAGATTATGGCTACACCTTC
>TRBD2|TRBJ2-2|TRBV3-1/TRBV3-2|-
CASSIGLAGVLNTGELFF
TGTGCCAGCAGCATCGGACTAGCGGGGGTGTTGAACACCGGGGAGCTGTTTTTT
>TRBD1|TRBJ2-2|TRBV27|-
CASSLQGQGKNTGELFF
TGTGCCAGCAGTTTACAAGGACAGGGAAAGAACACCGGGGAGCTGTTTTTT